The 18 T cell receptor beta chains below come from one sample, sequenced in a study of OX40 agonist ivuxolimab in advanced cancers. Produced via immunoSEQ multiplex PCR; TCRdb's table is partial and in-frame only. Of tens of thousands of clones in the sample, approximately 90% were seen once. The sample was CD4+ or CD8+ T cells sorted from blood, taken in a trial of the OX40 agonist ivuxolimab. All receptors come from an adult with an advanced solid tumor such as melanoma, head and neck, liver or kidney cancer.

Here the CDR3 reads CASRTTGTGNYEQYF. CDR3 in DNA: TGTGCCAGCAGAACCACCGGGACAGGGAACTACGAGCAGTACTTC. The chain couples TRBV28 to TRBJ2-7; 9 bases fit TRBD1. The V gene's germline CDR1 is MDHEN and CDR2 SYDVKM. The V and J ends lost 6 bases and 3 bases, in that order; junction bases with no gene match: 9. The CDR3 runs to 15 residues.

This CDR3 reads CASSPAGTRAYNEQFF. Here the CDR3 DNA reads TGTGCCAGCAGCCCAGCCGGGACTAGGGCCTACAATGAGCAGTTCTTC. This chain joins TRBV11-2 and TRBJ2-1; TRBD2 agrees at 8 bases. Looked up from germline, CDR1 is SGHAT and CDR2 is FQNNGV. V dropped 5 bases and J dropped 2; count of bases not matched to a gene: 8. The CDR3 sequence is 16 residues long.

This chain connects TRBV15 to TRBJ2-5; D is undetermined. The germline V gene encodes CDR1 LNHNV and CDR2 YYDKDF (reference sequence). Deletions cut 1 base from V and 2 bases from J, with 5 bases between. The CDR3 has 13 residues. The CDR3 region is CATSRGSQETQYF. CDR3 sequence (DNA): TGTGCCACCAGCAGAGGAAGTCAAGAGACCCAGTACTTC. The whole variable domain, remainder taken from reference TRBV15 and TRBJ2-5, is DAMVIQNPRYQVTQFGKPVTLSCSQTLNHNVMYWYQQKSSQAPKLLFHYYDKDFNNEADTPDNFQSRRPNTSFCFLDIRSPGLGDTAMYLCATSRGSQETQYFGPGTRLLVL.

The chain couples TRBV7-9 to TRBJ2-7; 8 bases match TRBD1. The germline gives CDR1 SEHNR, CDR2 FQNEAQ (reference sequence). Trimming removed 4 bases from V and 5 bases from J; junction bases left unmatched: 13. This CDR3 region has 16 residues. CDR3 in DNA: TGTGCCAGCAGCTACCCCAGGGGGCGAAGGGATCACGAGCAGTACTTC. The encoded protein is CASSYPRGRRDHEQYF.

The genes are TRBV25-1 and TRBJ2-3; 9 positions match TRBD1. Germline-derived CDR1 and CDR2 are MGHDK and SYGVNS. V shed 4 bases, J shed 6 bases, and the junction held 8 bases outside the gene matches. This CDR3 comprises 15 residues. The CDR3 loop reads CASSAWTGAGDTQYF. CDR3 DNA sequence: TGTGCCAGCAGTGCTTGGACAGGGGCCGGGGATACGCAGTATTTT.

The V gene is TRBV15, the J gene TRBJ2-3, with D uncertain. The CDR3 has 16 residues. V lost 0 bases and J 2 bases, leaving 12 bases between the germline ends. The germline gives CDR1 LNHNV, CDR2 YYDKDF (reference sequence). The CDR3 region has the DNA TGTGCCACCAGCAGAGAGCTGGGCTATAACACAGATACGCAGTATTTT. As protein: CATSRELGYNTDTQYF.

This chain uses TRBV29-1 with TRBJ1-4, with a tentative D call TRBD1 (5 bases). V was pared by 4 bases and J by 8 bases, with 8 bases between. Germline V gene lookup returns CDR1 SQVTM and CDR2 ANQGSEA. The CDR3 is 11 residues long. The CDR3 protein is CSVAGGEKLFF. The CDR3 DNA reads as TGCAGCGTTGCTGGGGGAGAAAAACTGTTTTTT. Filled out from reference TRBV29-1 and TRBJ1-4, the complete variable domain reads SAVISQKPSRDICQRGTSLTIQCQVDSQVTMMFWYRQQPGQSLTLIATANQGSEATYESGFVIDKFPISRPNLTFSTLTVSNMSPEDSSIYLCSVAGGEKLFFGSGTQLSVL.

This chain links TRBV6-5 with TRBJ1-1, with D possibly being TRBD1 (5 bases). Germline V lookup: CDR1 MNHEY, CDR2 SVGAGI. The CDR3 extends over 15 amino acids. The V end lost 0 bases, the J end lost 6 bases, and 14 bases lay between the germline ends. This CDR3 is CASSYSMGWGSEAFF. The CDR3 DNA sequence: TGTGCCAGCAGTTACTCAATGGGGTGGGGCTCTGAAGCTTTCTTT.

The rearrangement joins TRBV11-2 to TRBJ1-3, with a tentative D call TRBD1 (5 bases). Trimming removed 1 base at V and 0 bases at J, with 16 bases between. This CDR3 region has 18 residues. CDR1 is SGHAT, CDR2 FQNNGV, per germline. CDR3 sequence (DNA): TGTGCCAGCAGCTTAGGCCCACCTGGACACCACTCTGGAAACACCATATATTTT. This translates into CASSLGPPGHHSGNTIYF.

The chain uses TRBV6-1 and TRBJ1-1; D remains unclear. Germline V lookup: CDR1 MNHNS, CDR2 SASEGT. The CDR3 covers 15 residues. Trimming stripped 3 bases from V and 0 bases from J, with 11 bases between. CDR3 protein: CASSELYSMNTEAFF. The DNA of the CDR3 is TGTGCCAGCAGTGAGCTATACAGTATGAACACTGAAGCTTTCTTT.

The DNA of the CDR3 is TGTGCCAGCAGCTTAACCCAACAGGGAGAAGGGTACGAGCAGTACTTC. Translated, it gives CASSLTQQGEGYEQYF. This chain connects TRBV7-3 to TRBJ2-7; tentatively, D is TRBD1 (6 bases). Germline lookup yields CDR1 SGHTA and CDR2 FQGTGA. V lost 0 bases and J 4 bases, leaving 16 bases between the germline ends. The CDR3 loop spans 16 amino acids.

V gene TRBV28 combines with J gene TRBJ2-1; a weak D match, TRBD2 (6 bases). The CDR3 totals 14 residues. CDR1 is MDHEN, CDR2 SYDVKM, per germline. With 8 bases removed from V and 9 bases from J, the gap between germline ends came to 20 bases. DNA for the CDR3: TGTGCCAGCCGATCGGGGGACCCCAGAGTTGAGCAGTTCTTC. It specifies CASRSGDPRVEQFF.

The chain employs TRBV2 and TRBJ2-7; D not resolved. Per the germline V gene, CDR1 is SNHLY and CDR2 is FYNNEI. The CDR3 loop spans 13 amino acids. V lost 4 bases to trimming and J lost 7 bases, with 14 bases between them. Here the CDR3 DNA reads TGTGCCAGCAGTGGGACCTACTACGGAGAGCAGTACTTC. Translation: CASSGTYYGEQYF.

V is TRBV5-1 and J is TRBJ2-3; maybe TRBD1 (6 bases). V lost 3 bases and J 0 bases, leaving 11 bases between the germline ends. Germline lookup yields CDR1 SGHRS and CDR2 YFSETQ. The CDR3 is 15 residues long. The CDR3 region is CASSSVTGSTDTQYF. CDR3 coding DNA: TGCGCCAGCAGCTCGGTGACAGGAAGCACAGATACGCAGTATTTT.

This clone showed up just once. The V gene is TRBV2, the J gene TRBJ2-2, with D unclear. V gave up 5 bases and J gave up 1 base, with 2 bases separating them. The CDR3 consists of 12 residues. Germline CDR1 is SNHLY and CDR2 is FYNNEI. CDR3 nucleotide sequence: TGTGCCAGCAGTAGGAACACCGGGGAGCTGTTTTTT. Amino acids: CASSRNTGELFF.

The J gene is TRBJ1-5, the V gene TRBV7-9; D not resolved. This CDR3 is 14 amino acids long. Germline CDR1 and CDR2: SEHNR and FQNEAQ (reference sequence). V was pared by 3 bases and J by 6 bases, with 12 bases between. Here the CDR3 DNA reads TGTGCCAGCAGCTTGGAAGGATATGGTCAGCCCCAGCATTTT. It encodes CASSLEGYGQPQHF.

J is TRBJ1-1 and V is TRBV2; D is uncertain. The V gene's germline CDR1 is SNHLY and CDR2 FYNNEI. The CDR3 has 12 amino acids. V lost 0 bases, J lost 5 bases, and 4 bases lay in between. The CDR3 loop is CASSEADTEAFF. CDR3 coding DNA: TGTGCCAGCAGTGAAGCGGATACTGAAGCTTTCTTT.

The rearrangement links TRBV6-6 to TRBJ2-5; TRBD2 aligns across 11 bases. The CDR3 consists of 14 residues. CDR1 and CDR2 (germline): MNHNY, SVGAGI (reference sequence). J was trimmed by 0 bases and V by 10 bases; bases with no gene match: 4. CDR3 amino acids: CATGLAGYQETQYF. The CDR3 region has the DNA TGTGCCACCGGACTAGCGGGCTACCAAGAGACCCAGTACTTC.